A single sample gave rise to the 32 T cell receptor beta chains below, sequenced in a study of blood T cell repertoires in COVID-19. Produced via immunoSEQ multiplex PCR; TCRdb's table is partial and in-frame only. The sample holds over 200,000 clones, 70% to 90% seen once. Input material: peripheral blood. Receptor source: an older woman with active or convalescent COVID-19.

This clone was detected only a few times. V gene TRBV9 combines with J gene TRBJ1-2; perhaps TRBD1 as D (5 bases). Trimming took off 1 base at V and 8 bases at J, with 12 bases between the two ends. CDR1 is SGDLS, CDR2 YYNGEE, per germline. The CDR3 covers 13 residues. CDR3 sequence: CASSVQGSGGYTF. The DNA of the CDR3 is TGTGCCAGCAGCGTACAGGGTAGCGGGGGCTACACCTTC. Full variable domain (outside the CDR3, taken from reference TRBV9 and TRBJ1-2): DSGVTQTPKHLITATGQRVTLRCSPRSGDLSVYWYQQSLDQGLQFLIQYYNGEERAKGNILERFSAQQFPDLHSELNLSSLELGDSALYFCASSVQGSGGYTFGSGTRLTVV.

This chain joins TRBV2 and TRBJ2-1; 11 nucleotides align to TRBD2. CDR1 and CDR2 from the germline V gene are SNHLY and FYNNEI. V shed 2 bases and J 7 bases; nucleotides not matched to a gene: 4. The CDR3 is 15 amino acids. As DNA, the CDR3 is TGTGCCAGCAGTGAAAGTCTAGCGGGAGGTAATGAGCAGTTCTTC. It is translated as CASSESLAGGNEQFF.

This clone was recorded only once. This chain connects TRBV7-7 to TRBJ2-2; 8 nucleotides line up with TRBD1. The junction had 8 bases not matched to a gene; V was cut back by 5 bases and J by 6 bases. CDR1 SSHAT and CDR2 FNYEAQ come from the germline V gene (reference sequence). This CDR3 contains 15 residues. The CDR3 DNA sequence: TGTGCCAGCAGCCCGGACAGGGTTAGGGCCGGGGAGCTGTTTTTT. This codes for CASSPDRVRAGELFF.

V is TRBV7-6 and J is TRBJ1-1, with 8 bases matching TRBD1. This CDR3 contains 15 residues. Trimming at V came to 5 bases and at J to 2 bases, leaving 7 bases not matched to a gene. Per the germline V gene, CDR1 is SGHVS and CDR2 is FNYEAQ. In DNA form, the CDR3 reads TGTGCCAGCAGCATCAACAGGGGGGGAAACACTGAAGCTTTCTTT. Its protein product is CASSINRGGNTEAFF.

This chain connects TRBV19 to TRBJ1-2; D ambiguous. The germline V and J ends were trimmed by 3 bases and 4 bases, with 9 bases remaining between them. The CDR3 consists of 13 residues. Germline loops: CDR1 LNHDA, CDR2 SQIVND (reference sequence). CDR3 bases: TGTGCCAGTAGTATCGGTTTCTTCTATGGCTACACCTTC. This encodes CASSIGFFYGYTF.

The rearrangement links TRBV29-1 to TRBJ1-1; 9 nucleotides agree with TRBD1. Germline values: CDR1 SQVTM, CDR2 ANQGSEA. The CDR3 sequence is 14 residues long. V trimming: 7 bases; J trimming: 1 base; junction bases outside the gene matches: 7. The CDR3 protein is CSAQQGAENTEAFF. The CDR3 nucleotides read TGCAGCGCTCAACAGGGGGCCGAGAACACTGAAGCTTTCTTT.

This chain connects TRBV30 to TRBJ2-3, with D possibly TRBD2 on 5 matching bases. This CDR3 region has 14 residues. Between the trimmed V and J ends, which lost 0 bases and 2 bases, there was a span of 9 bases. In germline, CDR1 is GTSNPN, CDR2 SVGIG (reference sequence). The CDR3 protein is CAWSVLAVTDTQYF. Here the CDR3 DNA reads TGTGCCTGGAGTGTGCTAGCCGTCACAGATACGCAGTATTTT.

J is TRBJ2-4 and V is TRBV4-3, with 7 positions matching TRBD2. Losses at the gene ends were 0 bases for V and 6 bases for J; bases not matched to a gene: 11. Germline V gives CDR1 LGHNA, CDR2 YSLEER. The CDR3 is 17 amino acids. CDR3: CASSQDSRGGGRNIQYF. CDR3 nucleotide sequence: TGCGCCAGCAGCCAAGACTCGCGCGGGGGAGGTAGAAACATTCAGTACTTC.

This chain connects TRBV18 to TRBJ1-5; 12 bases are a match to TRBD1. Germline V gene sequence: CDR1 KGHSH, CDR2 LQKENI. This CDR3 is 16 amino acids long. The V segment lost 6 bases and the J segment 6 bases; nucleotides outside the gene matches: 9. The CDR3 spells CASSSPGTGGVQPQHF. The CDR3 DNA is TGTGCCAGCTCGTCACCAGGGACAGGGGGCGTTCAGCCCCAGCATTTT.

The CDR3 spells CAWREVLYTEAFF. The DNA of the CDR3 is TGTGCCTGGAGGGAGGTCCTTTACACTGAAGCTTTCTTT. The rearrangement links TRBV30 to TRBJ1-1; D gene uncertain. Trimming took 3 bases from V and 3 from J, leaving 11 bases between them. Per germline, CDR1 GTSNPN and CDR2 SVGIG (reference sequence). CDR3 length: 13 amino acids.

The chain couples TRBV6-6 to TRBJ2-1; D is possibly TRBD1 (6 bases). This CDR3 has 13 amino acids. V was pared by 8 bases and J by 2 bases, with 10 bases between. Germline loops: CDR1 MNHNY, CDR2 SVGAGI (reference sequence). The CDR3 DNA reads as TGTGCCAGCGGCCGGGACACCTACAATGAGCAGTTCTTC. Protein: CASGRDTYNEQFF.

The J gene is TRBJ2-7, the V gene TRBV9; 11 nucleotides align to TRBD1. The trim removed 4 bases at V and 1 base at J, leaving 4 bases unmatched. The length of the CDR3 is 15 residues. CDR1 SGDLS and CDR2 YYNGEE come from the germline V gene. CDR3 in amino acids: CASSSGTGGSYEQYF. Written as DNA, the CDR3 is TGTGCCAGCAGCTCCGGGACAGGGGGGTCCTACGAGCAGTACTTC.

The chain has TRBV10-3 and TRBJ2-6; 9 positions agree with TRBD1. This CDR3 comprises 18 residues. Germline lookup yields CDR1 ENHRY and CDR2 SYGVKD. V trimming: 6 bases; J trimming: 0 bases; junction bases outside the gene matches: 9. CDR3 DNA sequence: TGTGCCATCAGCAACCACAGGGGGCGAAACTCTGGGGCCAACGTCCTGACTTTC. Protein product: CAISNHRGRNSGANVLTF.

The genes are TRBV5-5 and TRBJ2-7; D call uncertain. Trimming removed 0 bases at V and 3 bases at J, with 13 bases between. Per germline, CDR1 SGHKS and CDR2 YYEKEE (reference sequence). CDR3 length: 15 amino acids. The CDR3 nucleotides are TGTGCCAGCAGCTTGGACGCGGCCAGAAGCTACGAGCAGTACTTC. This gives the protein CASSLDAARSYEQYF. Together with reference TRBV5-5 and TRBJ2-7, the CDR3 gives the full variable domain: DAGVTQSPTHLIKTRGQQVTLRCSPISGHKSVSWYQQVLGQGPQFIFQYYEKEERGRGNFPDRFSARQFPNYSSELNVNALLLGDSALYLCASSLDAARSYEQYFGPGTRLTVT.

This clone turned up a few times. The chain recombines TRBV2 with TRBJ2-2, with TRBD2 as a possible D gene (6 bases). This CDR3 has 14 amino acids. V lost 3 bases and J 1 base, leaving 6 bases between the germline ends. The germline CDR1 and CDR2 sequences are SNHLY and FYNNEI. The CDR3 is CASSERGNTGELFF. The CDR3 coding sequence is TGTGCCAGCAGTGAGCGGGGGAACACCGGGGAGCTGTTTTTT.

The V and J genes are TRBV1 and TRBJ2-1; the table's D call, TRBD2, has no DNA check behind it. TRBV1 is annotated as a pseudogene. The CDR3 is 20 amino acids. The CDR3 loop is CTSSQVRDHHSPGGYNEQFF. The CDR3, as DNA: TGCACCAGCAGCCAGGTACGGGACCACCACTCTCCGGGAGGCTACAATGAGCAGTTCTTC.

The CDR3 region has the DNA TGTGCCAGCAGCTTAAATAGCGGACTAGCGGGTCCTAGCTCCTACGAGCAGTACTTC. Its protein product is CASSLNSGLAGPSSYEQYF. V gene TRBV7-2 combines with J gene TRBJ2-7, with 11 nucleotides matching TRBD2. The trim removed 2 bases at V and 0 bases at J, leaving 12 bases unmatched. The CDR3 contains 19 residues. The germline CDR1 and CDR2 sequences are SGHTA and FQGNSA.

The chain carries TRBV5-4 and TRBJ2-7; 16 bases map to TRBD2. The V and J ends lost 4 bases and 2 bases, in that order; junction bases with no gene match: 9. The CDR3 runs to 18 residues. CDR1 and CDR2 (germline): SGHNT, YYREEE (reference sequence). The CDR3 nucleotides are TGTGCCAGCAGCCCCGGGACTAGCGGGGGGGCCCTTACCTACGAGCAGTACTTC. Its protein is CASSPGTSGGALTYEQYF.

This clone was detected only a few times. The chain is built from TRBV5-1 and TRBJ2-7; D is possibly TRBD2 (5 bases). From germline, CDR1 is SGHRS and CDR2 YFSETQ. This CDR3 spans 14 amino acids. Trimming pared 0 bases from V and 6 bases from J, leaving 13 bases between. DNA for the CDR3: TGCGCCAGCAGCTTGGGGTGGGAGTTGGCCGAGCAGTACTTC. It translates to CASSLGWELAEQYF.

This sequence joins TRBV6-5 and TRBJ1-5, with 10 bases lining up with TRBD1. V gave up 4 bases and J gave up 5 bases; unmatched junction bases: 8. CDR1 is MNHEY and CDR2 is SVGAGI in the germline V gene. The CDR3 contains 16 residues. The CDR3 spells CASSFRQGAPYQPQHF. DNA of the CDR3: TGTGCCAGCAGTTTTCGACAGGGGGCGCCTTATCAGCCCCAGCATTTT.

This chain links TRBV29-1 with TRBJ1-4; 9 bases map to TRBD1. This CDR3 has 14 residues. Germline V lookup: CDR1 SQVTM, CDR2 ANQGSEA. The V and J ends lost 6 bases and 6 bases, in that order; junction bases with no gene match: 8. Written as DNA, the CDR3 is TGCAGCGTGGCTGCGACAGGGGGGGATGAAAAACTGTTTTTT. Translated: CSVAATGGDEKLFF.

Here the CDR3 DNA reads TGTGCCAGCAGCCCTCAGGGGGCTATGAATCAGCCCCAGCATTTT. Amino acids: CASSPQGAMNQPQHF. The chain has TRBV2 and TRBJ1-5; 8 bases are shared with TRBD1. V was pared by 6 bases and J by 4 bases, with 8 bases of the junction left unmatched. This CDR3 spans 15 amino acids. Germline V gene sequence: CDR1 SNHLY, CDR2 FYNNEI.

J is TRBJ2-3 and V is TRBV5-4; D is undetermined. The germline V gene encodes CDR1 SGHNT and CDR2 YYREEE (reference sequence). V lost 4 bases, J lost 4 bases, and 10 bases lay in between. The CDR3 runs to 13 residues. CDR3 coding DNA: TGTGCCAGCAGCGCCCGAGGAGCAGATACGCAGTATTTT. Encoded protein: CASSARGADTQYF. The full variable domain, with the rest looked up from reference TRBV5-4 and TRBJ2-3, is ETGVTQSPTHLIKTRGQQVTLRCSSQSGHNTVSWYQQALGQGPQFIFQYYREEENGRGNFPPRFSGLQFPNYSSELNVNALELDDSALYLCASSARGADTQYFGPGTRLTVL.

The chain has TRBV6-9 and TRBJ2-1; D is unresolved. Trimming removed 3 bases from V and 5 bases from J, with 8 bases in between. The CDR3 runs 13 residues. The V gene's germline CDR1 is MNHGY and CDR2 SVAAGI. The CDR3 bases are TGTGCCAGCAGTTACCCCCCGGACAATGAGCAGTTCTTC. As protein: CASSYPPDNEQFF.

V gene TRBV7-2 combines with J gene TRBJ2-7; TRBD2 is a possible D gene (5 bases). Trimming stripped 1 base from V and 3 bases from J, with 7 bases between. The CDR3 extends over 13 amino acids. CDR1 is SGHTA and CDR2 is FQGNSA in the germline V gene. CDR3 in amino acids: CASSLVGGYEQYF. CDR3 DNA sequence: TGTGCCAGCAGCTTAGTCGGAGGCTACGAGCAGTACTTC. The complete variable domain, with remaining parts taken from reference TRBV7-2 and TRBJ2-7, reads GAGVSQSPSNKVTEKGKDVELRCDPISGHTALYWYRQSLGQGLEFLIYFQGNSAPDKSGLPSDRFSAERTGGSVSTLTIQRTQQEDSAVYLCASSLVGGYEQYFGPGTRLTVT.

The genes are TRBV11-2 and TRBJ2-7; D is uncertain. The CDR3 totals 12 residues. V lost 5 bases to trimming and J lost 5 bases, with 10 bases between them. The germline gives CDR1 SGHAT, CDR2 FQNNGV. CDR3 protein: CASSPFGNEQYF. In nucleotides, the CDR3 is TGTGCCAGCAGCCCATTCGGTAACGAGCAGTACTTC.

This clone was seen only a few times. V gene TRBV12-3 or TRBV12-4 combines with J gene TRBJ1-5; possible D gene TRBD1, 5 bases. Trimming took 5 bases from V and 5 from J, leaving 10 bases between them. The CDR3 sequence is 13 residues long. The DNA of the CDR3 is TGTGCCAGCAGTCCAGCAGGGTATCAGCCCCAGCATTTT. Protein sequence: CASSPAGYQPQHF.

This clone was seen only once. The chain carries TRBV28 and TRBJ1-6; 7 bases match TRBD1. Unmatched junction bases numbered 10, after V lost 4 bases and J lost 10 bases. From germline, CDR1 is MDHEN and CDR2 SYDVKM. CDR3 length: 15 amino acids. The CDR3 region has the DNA TGTGCCAGCAGTTATGGCAGGGGGAGAGGGTCACCCCTCCACTTT. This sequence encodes CASSYGRGRGSPLHF.

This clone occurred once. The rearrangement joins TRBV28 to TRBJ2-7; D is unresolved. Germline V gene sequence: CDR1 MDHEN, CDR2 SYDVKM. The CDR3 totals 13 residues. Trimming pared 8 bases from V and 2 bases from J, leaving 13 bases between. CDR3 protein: CASETRRPYEQYF. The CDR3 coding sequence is TGTGCCAGCGAGACAAGACGTCCCTACGAGCAGTACTTC.

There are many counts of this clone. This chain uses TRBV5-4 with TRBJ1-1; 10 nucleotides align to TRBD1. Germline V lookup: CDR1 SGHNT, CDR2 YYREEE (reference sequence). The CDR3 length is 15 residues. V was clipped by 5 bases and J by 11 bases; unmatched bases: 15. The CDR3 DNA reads TGTGCCAGCAGTTTTGACAGGGGGCCCCGGGATCTCGCTTTCTTT. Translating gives CASSFDRGPRDLAFF.

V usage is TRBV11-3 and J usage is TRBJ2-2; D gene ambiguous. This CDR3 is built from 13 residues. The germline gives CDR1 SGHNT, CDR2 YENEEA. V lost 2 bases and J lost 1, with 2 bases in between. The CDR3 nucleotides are TGTGCCAGCAGCTTACAGAACACCGGGGAGCTGTTTTTT. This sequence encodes CASSLQNTGELFF.

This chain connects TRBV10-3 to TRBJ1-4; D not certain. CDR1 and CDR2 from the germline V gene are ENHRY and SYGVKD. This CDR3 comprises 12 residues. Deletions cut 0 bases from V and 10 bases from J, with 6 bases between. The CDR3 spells CAISESGGKLFF. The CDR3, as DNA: TGTGCCATCAGTGAGTCCGGAGGAAAACTGTTTTTT.